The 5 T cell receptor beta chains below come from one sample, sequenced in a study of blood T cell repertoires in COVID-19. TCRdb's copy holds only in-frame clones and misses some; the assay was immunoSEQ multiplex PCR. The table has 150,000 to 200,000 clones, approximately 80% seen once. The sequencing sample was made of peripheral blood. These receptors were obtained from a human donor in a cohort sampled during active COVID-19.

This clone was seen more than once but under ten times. The CDR3 DNA is TGTGCCAGCAGCCAAATCAGTCCTGCCATCTACGAGCAGTACTTC. It is translated as CASSQISPAIYEQYF. The chain links TRBV11-2 to TRBJ2-7, with D unresolved. CDR1 is SGHAT, CDR2 FQNNGV, per germline. The CDR3 runs to 15 residues. The V gene lost 5 bases and the J gene lost 3 bases, with 17 bases spanning the gap.

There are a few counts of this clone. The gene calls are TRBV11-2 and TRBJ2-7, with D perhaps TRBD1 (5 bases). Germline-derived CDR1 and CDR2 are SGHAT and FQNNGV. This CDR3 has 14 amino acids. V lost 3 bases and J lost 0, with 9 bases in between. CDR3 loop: CASSLDTVSYEQYF. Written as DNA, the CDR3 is TGTGCCAGCAGCTTGGACACGGTCTCCTACGAGCAGTACTTC.

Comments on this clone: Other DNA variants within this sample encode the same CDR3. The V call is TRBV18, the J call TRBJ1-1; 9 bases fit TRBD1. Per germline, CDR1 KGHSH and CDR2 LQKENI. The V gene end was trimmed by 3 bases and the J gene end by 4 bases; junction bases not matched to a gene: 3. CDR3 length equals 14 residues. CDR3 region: CASSPGQGGTEAFF. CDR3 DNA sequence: TGTGCCAGCTCACCGGGACAGGGAGGCACTGAAGCTTTCTTT.

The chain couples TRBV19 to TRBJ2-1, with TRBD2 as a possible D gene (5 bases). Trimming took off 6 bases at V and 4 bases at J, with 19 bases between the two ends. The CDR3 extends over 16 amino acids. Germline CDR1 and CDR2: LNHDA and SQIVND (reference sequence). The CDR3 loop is CASSSSPRTSYNEQFF. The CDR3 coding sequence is TGTGCCAGTAGCTCCTCCCCGCGTACTAGTTACAATGAGCAGTTCTTC.

The CDR3 loop reads CASSQDIGTVRSGNTIYF. The CDR3 region has the DNA TGCGCCAGCAGCCAAGATATCGGGACAGTAAGATCCGGAAACACCATATATTTT. The chain carries TRBV4-3 and TRBJ1-3, with 7 positions matching TRBD1. CDR1 LGHNA and CDR2 YSLEER come from the germline V gene. V lost 0 bases and J lost 4; bases outside the gene matches: 12. The CDR3 runs 18 residues.